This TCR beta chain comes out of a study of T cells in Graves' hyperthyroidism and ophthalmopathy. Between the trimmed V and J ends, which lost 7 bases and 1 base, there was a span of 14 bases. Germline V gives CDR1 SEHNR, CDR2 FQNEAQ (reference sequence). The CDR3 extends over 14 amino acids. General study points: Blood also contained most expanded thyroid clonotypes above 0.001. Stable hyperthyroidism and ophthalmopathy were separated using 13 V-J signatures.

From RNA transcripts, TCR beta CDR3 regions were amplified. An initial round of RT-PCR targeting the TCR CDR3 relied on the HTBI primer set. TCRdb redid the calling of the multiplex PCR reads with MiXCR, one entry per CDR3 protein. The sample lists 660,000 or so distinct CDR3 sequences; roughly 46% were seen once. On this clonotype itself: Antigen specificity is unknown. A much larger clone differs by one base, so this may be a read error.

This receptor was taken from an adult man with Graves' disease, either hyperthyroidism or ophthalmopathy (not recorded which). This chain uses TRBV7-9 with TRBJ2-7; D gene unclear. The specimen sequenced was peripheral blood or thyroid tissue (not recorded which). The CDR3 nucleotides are TGTGCCAGCAACTCCCCCCCGCGGTCCTACGAGCAGTACTTC. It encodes CASNSPPRSYEQYF.